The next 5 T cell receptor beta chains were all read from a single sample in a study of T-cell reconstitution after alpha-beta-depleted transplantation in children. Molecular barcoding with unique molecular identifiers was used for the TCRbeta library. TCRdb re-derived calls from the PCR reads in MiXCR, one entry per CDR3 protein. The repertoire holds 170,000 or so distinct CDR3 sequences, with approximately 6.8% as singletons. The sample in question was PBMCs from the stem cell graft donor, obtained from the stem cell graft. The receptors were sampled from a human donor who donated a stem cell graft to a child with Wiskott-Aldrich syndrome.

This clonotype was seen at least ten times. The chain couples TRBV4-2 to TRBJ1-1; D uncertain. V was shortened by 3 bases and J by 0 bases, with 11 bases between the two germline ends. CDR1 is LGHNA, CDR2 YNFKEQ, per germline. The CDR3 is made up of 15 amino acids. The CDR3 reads CASSHPERLNTEAFF. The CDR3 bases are TGTGCCAGCAGCCATCCCGAGAGGCTGAACACTGAAGCTTTCTTT.

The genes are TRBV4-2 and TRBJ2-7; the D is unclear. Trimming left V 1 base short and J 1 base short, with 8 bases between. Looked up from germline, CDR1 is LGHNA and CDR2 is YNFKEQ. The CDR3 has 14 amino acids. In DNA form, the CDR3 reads TGTGCCAGCAGCCAAGTACCGGATTCCTACGAGCAGTACTTC. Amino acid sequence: CASSQVPDSYEQYF.

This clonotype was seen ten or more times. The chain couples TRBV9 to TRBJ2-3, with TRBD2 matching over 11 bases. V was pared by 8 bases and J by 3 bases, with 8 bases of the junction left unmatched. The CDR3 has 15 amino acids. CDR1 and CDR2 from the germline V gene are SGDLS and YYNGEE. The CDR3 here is CASAGTSGGTDTQYF. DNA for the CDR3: TGTGCCAGTGCAGGGACTAGCGGAGGAACAGATACGCAGTATTTT.

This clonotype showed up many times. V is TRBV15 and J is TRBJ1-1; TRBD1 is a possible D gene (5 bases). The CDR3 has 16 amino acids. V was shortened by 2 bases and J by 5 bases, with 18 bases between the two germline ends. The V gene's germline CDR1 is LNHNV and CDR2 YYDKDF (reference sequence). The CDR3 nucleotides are TGTGCCACCAGCAGACCTCCTACAGGCTTAGGGACTGAAGCTTTCTTT. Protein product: CATSRPPTGLGTEAFF.

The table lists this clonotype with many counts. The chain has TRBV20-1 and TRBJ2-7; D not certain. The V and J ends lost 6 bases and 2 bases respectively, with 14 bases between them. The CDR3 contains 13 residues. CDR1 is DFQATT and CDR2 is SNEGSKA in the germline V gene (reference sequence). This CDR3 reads CSAQRARPYEQYF. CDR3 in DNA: TGCAGTGCCCAAAGGGCGCGCCCCTACGAGCAGTACTTC.